This TCR beta chain was recorded in a study of beta chain features in type 1 diabetes. The investigators reverse transcribed all of the isolated RNA, so they sequenced expressed TCRB transcripts. TCRdb's copy holds only in-frame clones and misses some; the assay was immunoSEQ multiplex PCR. The table has approximately 260,000 clones, around 22% seen once. Study outcomes and limitations: Shorter TCRB CDR3s, moderately but significantly so, marked every one of the four CD4+ subsets in Type 1 diabetes patients.

As concerns this clone: Its antigen remains unidentified.

Germline CDR1 and CDR2: KGHSH and LQKENI. J gave up 3 bases and V 4 bases, and 4 bases lay outside the gene matches. This CDR3 is built from 15 residues. A CD45RO/CCR7/CD25/CD127/CD95/CD27 panel sorted naive, central memory, regulatory and stem cell-like memory CD4+ cells. This chain connects TRBV18 to TRBJ1-5; 9 nucleotides line up with TRBD1. The receptor was isolated from a woman aged 30 to 39 with type 1 diabetes. The sequenced material came from naive CD4+ T cells from blood. In DNA form, the CDR3 reads TGTGCCAGCTCACTCCGGACAGGGGACAATCAGCCCCAGCATTTT. Protein: CASSLRTGDNQPQHF. Combining the CDR3 with reference TRBV18 and TRBJ1-5 gives the whole variable domain NAGVMQNPRHLVRRRGQEARLRCSPMKGHSHVYWYRQLPEEGLKFMVYLQKENIIDESGMPKERFSAEFPKEGPSILRIQQVVRGDSAAYFCASSLRTGDNQPQHFGDGTRLSIL.